One sample yielded the 31 T cell receptor beta chains listed below, sequenced in a study of PD-1 blockade in classical Hodgkin lymphoma. As to time point: newly diagnosed, previously untreated cHL patient sample. The assay was immunoSEQ multiplex PCR, and TCRdb's table has in-frame clones only and misses some. Of over 25,000 clones listed, under 95% were seen once; the top ten hold roughly 2.5%. Input material: peripheral blood mononuclear cells (PBMCs). The receptors stem from a human donor with classical Hodgkin lymphoma.

The rearrangement joins TRBV29-1 to TRBJ2-7; the match to TRBD1 covers 7 bases. After removal of 0 bases from V and 0 bases from J, the junction contained 5 bases not matched to a gene. The CDR3 has 15 residues. CDR1 SQVTM and CDR2 ANQGSEA come from the germline V gene. The CDR3 nucleotides are TGCAGCGTTGAAGATTATGGGACAGTCTCCTACGAGCAGTACTTC. This translates into CSVEDYGTVSYEQYF.

The chain couples TRBV18 to TRBJ2-1; possible D gene TRBD1, 5 bases. This CDR3 is 14 amino acids long. Trimming took off 0 bases at V and 9 bases at J, with 12 bases between the two ends. Per germline, CDR1 KGHSH and CDR2 LQKENI. CDR3: CASSPPPGQGEQFF. The CDR3 nucleotides read TGTGCCAGCTCACCACCCCCAGGGCAAGGTGAGCAGTTCTTC.

The table lists this clone with a count of one. V usage is TRBV6-5 and J usage is TRBJ2-2; 8 nucleotides align to TRBD1. V was pared by 4 bases and J by 3 bases, with 7 bases of the junction left unmatched. Germline loops: CDR1 MNHEY, CDR2 SVGAGI. The CDR3 is 16 residues long. The DNA for the CDR3 is TGTGCCAGCAGTTGGACAGGGACCCCGGACACCGGGGAGCTGTTTTTT. Encoded protein: CASSWTGTPDTGELFF.

V and J are TRBV5-1 and TRBJ1-1; TRBD1 agrees at 7 bases. V lost 4 bases to trimming and J lost 2 bases; unmatched junction nucleotides: 5. Germline CDR1 is SGHRS and CDR2 is YFSETQ. The CDR3 consists of 14 residues. CDR3 amino acids: CASSPDRSNTEAFF. The CDR3 DNA reads TGCGCCAGCAGCCCGGACAGGAGTAACACTGAAGCTTTCTTT.

The V and J genes are TRBV27 and TRBJ2-7; the match to TRBD2 covers 14 bases. The V and J ends lost 2 bases and 2 bases, in that order; junction bases with no gene match: 5. The CDR3 spans 17 residues. The V gene's germline CDR1 is MNHEY and CDR2 SMNVEV (reference sequence). CDR3 amino acids: CASSLRLAGGAPYEQYF. In DNA, the CDR3 is TGTGCCAGCAGTTTACGACTAGCGGGAGGGGCCCCCTACGAGCAGTACTTC.

The V call is TRBV10-2, the J call TRBJ2-7, with 7 bases that match TRBD2. The length of the CDR3 is 13 residues. Losses at the gene ends were 6 bases for V and 7 bases for J; bases not matched to a gene: 9. CDR1 WSHSY and CDR2 SAAADI come from the germline V gene. The CDR3 region is CASRPGPGGEQYF. CDR3 nucleotides: TGCGCCAGCAGGCCTGGTCCCGGGGGGGAGCAGTACTTC.

The chain employs TRBV15 and TRBJ2-3; TRBD2 matches 7 bases. The CDR3 runs to 15 residues. The trim removed 2 bases at V and 2 bases at J, leaving 4 bases unmatched. Germline CDR1 LNHNV, CDR2 YYDKDF (reference sequence). As DNA, the CDR3 is TGTGCCACCAGCAGAAGCGGGGCATACACAGATACGCAGTATTTT. It is translated as CATSRSGAYTDTQYF. The whole variable domain, remainder taken from reference TRBV15 and TRBJ2-3, is DAMVIQNPRYQVTQFGKPVTLSCSQTLNHNVMYWYQQKSSQAPKLLFHYYDKDFNNEADTPDNFQSRRPNTSFCFLDIRSPGLGDTAMYLCATSRSGAYTDTQYFGPGTRLTVL.

The chain uses TRBV5-1 and TRBJ1-5; D remains unclear. The CDR3 has 13 amino acids. V was trimmed by 2 bases and J by 5 bases, leaving 8 bases between them. CDR1 SGHRS and CDR2 YFSETQ come from the germline V gene. The CDR3 reads CASSFYIDQPQHF. Here the CDR3 DNA reads TGCGCCAGCAGCTTTTATATCGATCAGCCCCAGCATTTT.

This chain connects TRBV4-2 to TRBJ1-1; no clear D. The germline V and J ends were trimmed by 0 bases and 4 bases, with 6 bases remaining between them. CDR1 and CDR2 from the germline V gene are LGHNA and YNFKEQ. The length of the CDR3 is 13 residues. The CDR3 reads CASSQDPGTEAFF. CDR3 in DNA: TGTGCCAGCAGCCAAGACCCGGGCACTGAAGCTTTCTTT.

This chain uses TRBV28 with TRBJ1-5; D uncertain. Trimming took off 6 bases at V and 0 bases at J, with 12 bases between the two ends. The length of the CDR3 is 15 residues. CDR1 is MDHEN, CDR2 SYDVKM, per germline. This chain's CDR3 is CASSLGWDSNQPQHF. DNA of the CDR3: TGTGCCAGCAGCCTGGGGTGGGATAGCAATCAGCCCCAGCATTTT.

The J gene is TRBJ2-1, the V gene TRBV7-9; tentatively, D is TRBD2 (5 bases). Trimming removed 0 bases from V and 6 bases from J, with 9 bases in between. CDR1 and CDR2 from the germline V gene are SEHNR and FQNEAQ (reference sequence). CDR3 length equals 14 residues. CDR3 in amino acids: CASSLATNLNEQFF. CDR3 bases: TGTGCCAGCAGCTTAGCGACTAACCTCAATGAGCAGTTCTTC.

The V and J genes are TRBV19 and TRBJ2-2; 9 positions match TRBD2. The ends lost 10 bases at V and 0 bases at J; junction bases unmatched: 3. Germline V gives CDR1 LNHDA, CDR2 SQIVND (reference sequence). The CDR3 has 14 residues. CDR3 bases: TGTGCCACCTTAGCGGGGGCGAACACCGGGGAGCTGTTTTTT. Translating it yields CATLAGANTGELFF.

This clone was detected only a few times. The gene calls are TRBV7-9 and TRBJ1-1, with a tentative D call TRBD1 (5 bases). This CDR3 comprises 15 residues. V was trimmed by 8 bases and J by 0 bases, leaving 16 bases between them. The germline V gene encodes CDR1 SEHNR and CDR2 FQNEAQ (reference sequence). In DNA, the CDR3 is TGTGCCAGCGGAACGTTAAGGGGCATGAACACTGAAGCTTTCTTT. This gives the protein CASGTLRGMNTEAFF.

V is TRBV5-1 and J is TRBJ2-7; TRBD1 agrees at 8 bases. The length of the CDR3 is 13 residues. Germline V lookup: CDR1 SGHRS, CDR2 YFSETQ. After removal of 0 bases from V and 5 bases from J, the junction contained 1 base not matched to a gene. The DNA for the CDR3 is TGCGCCAGCAGCTTGGGACAGGGGAACGAGCAGTACTTC. Protein product: CASSLGQGNEQYF.

The genes are TRBV7-8 and TRBJ2-7, with no clear D. Trimming removed 1 base from V and 0 bases from J, with 4 bases in between. The CDR3 consists of 13 residues. Germline V gives CDR1 SGHVS, CDR2 FQNEAQ. CDR3 DNA: TGTGCCAGCAGCTTAGAAAGCTCCTACGAGCAGTACTTC. Its translation: CASSLESSYEQYF.

This clone showed up just once. The chain is built from TRBV19 and TRBJ1-5; tentative D call: TRBD1 (6 bases). Germline V CDR1 and CDR2: LNHDA, SQIVND (reference sequence). The CDR3 runs 15 residues. Trimming left V 7 bases short and J 3 bases short, with 16 bases between. Written as DNA, the CDR3 is TGTGCCAGTAACTCAGAAGGACAGCCCAATCAGCCCCAGCATTTT. Translating it yields CASNSEGQPNQPQHF. Full variable domain (missing parts from reference TRBV19 and TRBJ1-5): DGGITQSPKYLFRKEGQNVTLSCEQNLNHDAMYWYRQDPGQGLRLIYYSQIVNDFQKGDIAEGYSVSREKKESFPLTVTSAQKNPTAFYLCASNSEGQPNQPQHFGDGTRLSIL.

The rearrangement joins TRBV7-3 to TRBJ2-3, with D maybe TRBD1 (6 bases). Germline loops: CDR1 SGHTA, CDR2 FQGTGA. Trimming took off 2 bases at V and 1 base at J, with 10 bases between the two ends. This CDR3 region has 15 residues. Written as DNA, the CDR3 is TGTGCCAGCAGCTTATGGGGGCACGGCACAGATACGCAGTATTTT. This encodes CASSLWGHGTDTQYF.

This clone occurred once. This chain links TRBV7-7 with TRBJ2-5; 9 bases map to TRBD2. Per germline, CDR1 SSHAT and CDR2 FNYEAQ (reference sequence). The CDR3 extends over 19 amino acids. J gave up 0 bases and V 6 bases, and 17 bases lay outside the gene matches. The CDR3 loop is CASSYRLAETRVNQETQYF. The CDR3 DNA is TGTGCCAGCAGTTACCGACTAGCGGAAACGAGGGTGAACCAAGAGACCCAGTACTTC.

This rearrangement joins TRBV2 to TRBJ1-4; no definite D call. V lost 7 bases, J lost 8 bases, and 8 bases lay in between. Germline values: CDR1 SNHLY, CDR2 FYNNEI. The CDR3 is made up of 11 amino acids. The CDR3 DNA is TGTGCCAGCAATCCATACGAAAAACTGTTTTTT. This translates into CASNPYEKLFF.

V usage is TRBV28 and J usage is TRBJ2-5; TRBD2 matches 11 bases. V lost 3 bases and J lost 3; bases outside the gene matches: 6. CDR1 MDHEN and CDR2 SYDVKM come from the germline V gene. This CDR3 comprises 16 residues. DNA for the CDR3: TGTGCCAGCAGTTTCCTTACTAGCGGGAGAAAAGAGACCCAGTACTTC. Translating gives CASSFLTSGRKETQYF. The variable domain in full, completed from reference TRBV28 and TRBJ2-5, reads DVKVTQSSRYLVKRTGEKVFLECVQDMDHENMFWYRQDPGLGLRLIYFSYDVKMKEKGDIPEGYSVSREKKERFSLILESASTNQTSMYLCASSFLTSGRKETQYFGPGTRLLVL.

The rearrangement links TRBV5-4 to TRBJ2-5, with 12 bases lining up with TRBD2. J gave up 2 bases and V 3 bases, and 2 bases lay outside the gene matches. Germline CDR1 and CDR2: SGHNT and YYREEE (reference sequence). There are 15 residues in the CDR3. The DNA of the CDR3 is TGTGCCAGCAGCTCCGGGACTAGCGGGCAAGAGACCCAGTACTTC. Protein sequence: CASSSGTSGQETQYF.

The V gene is TRBV7-9, the J gene TRBJ1-2; a possible D gene is TRBD1 (6 bases). V was shortened by 5 bases and J by 0 bases, with 13 bases between the two germline ends. CDR3 length: 15 amino acids. Germline V gene lookup returns CDR1 SEHNR and CDR2 FQNEAQ (reference sequence). CDR3 DNA: TGTGCCAGCAGCCCTACCCGGGGGCCTAACTATGGCTACACCTTC. It specifies CASSPTRGPNYGYTF.

V usage is TRBV2 and J usage is TRBJ1-5, with a tentative D call TRBD1 (6 bases). This CDR3 contains 13 residues. Per the germline V gene, CDR1 is SNHLY and CDR2 is FYNNEI. Trimming left V 6 bases short and J 7 bases short, with 13 bases between. The CDR3 region is CASRTGQQQPQHF. The CDR3 DNA reads TGTGCCAGCAGAACAGGGCAACAGCAGCCCCAGCATTTT.

The chain uses TRBV11-3 and TRBJ2-3; TRBD1 agrees at 8 bases. Germline values: CDR1 SGHNT, CDR2 YENEEA. The CDR3 spans 14 residues. After removal of 2 bases from V and 6 bases from J, the junction contained 4 bases not matched to a gene. The CDR3 DNA reads as TGTGCCAGCAGCTTAAGCACAGGGGGGGATACGCAGTATTTT. Its translation: CASSLSTGGDTQYF. The complete variable domain, with remaining parts taken from reference TRBV11-3 and TRBJ2-3, reads EAGVVQSPRYKIIEKKQPVAFWCNPISGHNTLYWYLQNLGQGPELLIRYENEEAVDDSQLPKDRFSAERLKGVDSTLKIQPAELGDSAVYLCASSLSTGGDTQYFGPGTRLTVL.

CDR3 protein: CASRAGLAKNIQYF. CDR3 DNA sequence: TGTGCCAGTCGGGCGGGTCTAGCCAAAAACATTCAGTACTTC. V and J are TRBV27 and TRBJ2-4; D perhaps matches TRBD2 (5 bases). Trimming removed 9 bases at V and 0 bases at J, with 12 bases between. The CDR3 has 14 amino acids. Per the germline V gene, CDR1 is MNHEY and CDR2 is SMNVEV (reference sequence).

The chain links TRBV30 to TRBJ1-1; D unresolved. The V end was cut by 3 bases, the J end by 2 bases, with 7 bases between. The CDR3 loop spans 12 amino acids. In germline, CDR1 is GTSNPN, CDR2 SVGIG (reference sequence). The CDR3 nucleotides read TGTGCCTGGAGCCAGTACAACACTGAAGCTTTCTTT. Its translation is CAWSQYNTEAFF.

This sequence joins TRBV4-3 and TRBJ2-3, with 9 bases that match TRBD1. The CDR3 extends over 17 amino acids. CDR1 and CDR2 from the germline V gene are LGHNA and YSLEER. The ends lost 4 bases at V and 1 base at J; junction bases unmatched: 9. CDR3 in DNA: TGCGCCAGCAGCCGCGAAGCCGGGACAGGGCGCACAGATACGCAGTATTTT. Amino acid sequence: CASSREAGTGRTDTQYF.

This clone was picked up a small number of times. J is TRBJ1-2 and V is TRBV10-1; TRBD1 agrees at 10 bases. The germline CDR1 and CDR2 sequences are WNHNN and SYGVQD (reference sequence). V lost 8 bases to trimming and J lost 0 bases; unmatched junction nucleotides: 9. The CDR3 sequence is 16 residues long. This CDR3 is CASELGTGASNYGYTF. CDR3 bases: TGCGCCAGCGAACTCGGGACAGGGGCGTCTAACTATGGCTACACCTTC.

The J gene is TRBJ2-3, the V gene TRBV15; the D gene could be TRBD1 or TRBD2 (5 bases each). The CDR3 length is 15 residues. The V and J ends lost 2 bases and 2 bases respectively, with 11 bases between them. The germline CDR1 and CDR2 sequences are LNHNV and YYDKDF (reference sequence). CDR3 bases: TGTGCCACCAGCAGACCACCAGGGACCACAGATACGCAGTATTTT. As protein: CATSRPPGTTDTQYF.

The chain combines TRBV5-8 with TRBJ1-1; D remains ambiguous. V was pared by 1 base and J by 0 bases, with 7 bases between. Germline values: CDR1 SGHTS, CDR2 YDEGEE. This CDR3 comprises 14 residues. This CDR3 reads CASSLKVMNTEAFF. CDR3 in DNA: TGTGCCAGCAGCTTGAAGGTAATGAACACTGAAGCTTTCTTT. Supplemented by reference TRBV5-8 and TRBJ1-1, the full variable domain reads EAGVTQSPTHLIKTRGQQATLRCSPISGHTSVYWYQQALGLGLQFLLWYDEGEERNRGNFPPRFSGRQFPNYSSELNVNALELEDSALYLCASSLKVMNTEAFFGQGTRLTVV.

The chain couples TRBV4-3 to TRBJ1-1; D gene unclear. V lost 1 base to trimming and J lost 4 bases, with 10 bases between them. The CDR3 extends over 14 amino acids. The V gene's germline CDR1 is LGHNA and CDR2 YSLEER. CDR3 sequence: CASSQVGRGTEAFF. The DNA of the CDR3 is TGCGCCAGCAGCCAAGTCGGGAGAGGCACTGAAGCTTTCTTT.